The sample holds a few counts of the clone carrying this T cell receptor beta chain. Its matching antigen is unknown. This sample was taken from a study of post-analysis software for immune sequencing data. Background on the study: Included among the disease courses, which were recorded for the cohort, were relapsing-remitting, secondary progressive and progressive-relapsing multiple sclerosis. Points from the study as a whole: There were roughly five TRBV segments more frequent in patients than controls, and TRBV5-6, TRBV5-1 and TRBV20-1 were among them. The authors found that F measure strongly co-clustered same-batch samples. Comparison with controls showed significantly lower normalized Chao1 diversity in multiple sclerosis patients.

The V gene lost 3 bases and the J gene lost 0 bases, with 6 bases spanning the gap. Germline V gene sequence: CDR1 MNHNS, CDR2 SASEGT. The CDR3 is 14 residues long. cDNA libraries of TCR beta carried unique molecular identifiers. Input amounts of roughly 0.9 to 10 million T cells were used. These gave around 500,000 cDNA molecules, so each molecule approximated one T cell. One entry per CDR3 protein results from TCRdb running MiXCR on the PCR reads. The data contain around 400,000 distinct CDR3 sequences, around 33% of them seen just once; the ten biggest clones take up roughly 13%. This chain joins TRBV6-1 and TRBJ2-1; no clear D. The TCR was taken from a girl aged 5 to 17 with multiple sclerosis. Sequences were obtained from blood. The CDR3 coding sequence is TGTGCCAGCAGTGAGTGGAGCTCCTACAATGAGCAGTTCTTC. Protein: CASSEWSSYNEQFF.